This TCR beta chain was documented in a study of T cells in women clearing cervical HPV infection. Comments on this clone: The target antigen is unknown. The DNA ends 3 residues before the CDR3 does, and the rest of the CDR3 is filled in from the germline J gene.

Cervical HPV DNA detected by MY09/MY11 PCR, typed by dot-blot. The CDR3 is 20 residues long. V lost 0 bases, J lost 0 bases, and 13 bases stayed unmatched. Clones were read by immunoSEQ multiplex PCR, and TCRdb kept only the in-frame ones, dropping some. The sample holds about 46,000 clones. Whole-study results and caveats: Repertoire richness, not evenness, was significantly elevated in CIN3+ cases versus controls.

The rearrangement joins TRBV12-3 or TRBV12-4 to TRBJ2-1; 8 bases map to TRBD2. Sequences were obtained from blood buffy coat. This receptor was taken from a woman aged 18-69 years with a cervical HPV16 infection that either progressed to CIN3+ or cleared (not recorded which). Incomplete CDR3 DNA: TGTGCCAGCAGTTTAGCGCTATCGGCGGGAGGCAGAGTCTCCTACAATGAG. This translates into CASSLALSAGGRVSYNE. The entire CDR3 protein reads CASSLALSAGGRVSYNEQFF.